This T cell receptor (beta chain) is from a study of blood T cell repertoires in COVID-19. Study context: Spain, Italy and the United States supplied samples that represented acute and convalescent COVID-19. The cDNA or gDNA used as material had been derived from T cells, B-cell-depleted T cells, or PBMCs.

Germline V CDR1 and CDR2: MNHEY, SVGAGI. Trimming shortened V by 5 bases and J by 6 bases, and 16 bases separated the two germline ends. The CDR3 is 14 residues long. Under the authors' procedure: Reference gene primer amplification gave estimated nucleated cell counts. Libraries were prepared by immunoSEQ multiplex PCR; TCRdb keeps only in-frame clonotypes and omits some of them. Clonal size and the V and J genes are those of that table, whereas D and trimming came from the DNA. The sample lists 250,000 or so clones, 89% seen once, with approximately 4.6% in the top ten. The origin of this receptor is a middle-aged woman who had recovered from COVID-19. Material for sequencing was peripheral blood. V is TRBV6-5 and J is TRBJ1-2; D may be TRBD1 (5 bases). The CDR3 here is CASSQVGPSNGYTF. The DNA for the CDR3 is TGTGCCAGCAGTCAGGTGGGGCCCAGTAATGGCTACACCTTC.